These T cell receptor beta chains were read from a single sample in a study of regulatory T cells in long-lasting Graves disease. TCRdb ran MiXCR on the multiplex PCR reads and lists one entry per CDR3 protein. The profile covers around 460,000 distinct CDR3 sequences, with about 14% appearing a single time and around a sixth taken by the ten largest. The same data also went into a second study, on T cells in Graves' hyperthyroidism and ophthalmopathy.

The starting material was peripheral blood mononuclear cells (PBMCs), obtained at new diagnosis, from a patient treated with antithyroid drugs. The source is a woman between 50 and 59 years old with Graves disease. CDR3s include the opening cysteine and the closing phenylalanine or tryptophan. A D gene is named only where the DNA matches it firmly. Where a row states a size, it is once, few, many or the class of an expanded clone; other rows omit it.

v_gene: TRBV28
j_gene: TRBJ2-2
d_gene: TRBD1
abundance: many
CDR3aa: CASSSLWPGQGAQRGTGELFF
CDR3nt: TGTGCCAGCAGTTCGCTCTGGCCGGGACAGGGGGCGCAGCGGGGCACCGGGGAGCTGTTTTTT

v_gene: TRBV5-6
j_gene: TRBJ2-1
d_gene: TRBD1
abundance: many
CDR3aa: CASSQGTAYNEQFF
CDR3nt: TGTGCCAGCAGCCAAGGGACAGCCTACAATGAGCAGTTCTTC

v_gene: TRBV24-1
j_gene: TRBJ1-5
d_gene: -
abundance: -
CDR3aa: CATSVGLSNQPQHF
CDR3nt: TGTGCCACCAGTGTGGGCCTTAGCAATCAGCCCCAGCATTTT

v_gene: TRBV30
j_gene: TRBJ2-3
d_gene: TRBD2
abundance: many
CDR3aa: CAWKGLATSTDTQYF
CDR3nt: TGTGCCTGGAAGGGACTAGCGACTAGCACAGATACGCAGTATTTT

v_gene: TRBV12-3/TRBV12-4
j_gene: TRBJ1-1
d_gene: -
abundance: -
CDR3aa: CASSTGRDLVGTEAFF
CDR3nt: TGTGCCAGCAGCACAGGGAGGGACCTTGTCGGGACTGAAGCTTTCTTT

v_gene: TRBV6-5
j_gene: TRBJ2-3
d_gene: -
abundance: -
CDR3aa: CASSYSMGTTDTQYF
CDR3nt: TGTGCCAGCAGTTACTCGATGGGAACCACAGATACGCAGTATTTT

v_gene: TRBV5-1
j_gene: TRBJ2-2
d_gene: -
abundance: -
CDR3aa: CASRPLGSGELFF
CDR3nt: TGCGCCAGCAGACCTTTGGGGTCCGGGGAGCTGTTTTTT

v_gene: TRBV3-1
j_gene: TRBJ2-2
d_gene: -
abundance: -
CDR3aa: CASSQAALTGELFF
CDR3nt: TGTGCCAGCAGCCAAGCGGCCCTCACCGGGGAGCTGTTTTTT

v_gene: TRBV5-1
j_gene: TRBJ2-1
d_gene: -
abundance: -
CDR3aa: CASSFDRVSYNEQFF
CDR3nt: TGCGCCAGCAGCTTTGATCGGGTCTCCTACAATGAGCAGTTCTTC

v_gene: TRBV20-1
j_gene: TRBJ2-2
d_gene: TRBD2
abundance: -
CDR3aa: CSARDRLAGRPELGELFF
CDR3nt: TGCAGTGCTAGAGACAGACTAGCGGGAAGGCCTGAGTTGGGGGAGCTGTTTTTT

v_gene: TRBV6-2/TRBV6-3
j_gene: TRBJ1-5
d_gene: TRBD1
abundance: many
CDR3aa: CASIYSGTGDQPQHF
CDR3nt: TGTGCCAGCATATACTCCGGGACAGGGGATCAGCCCCAGCATTTT

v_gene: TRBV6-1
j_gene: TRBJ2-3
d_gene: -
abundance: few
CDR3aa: CASSENRGIDTQYF
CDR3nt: TGTGCCAGCAGTGAAAATCGCGGGATAGATACGCAGTATTTT

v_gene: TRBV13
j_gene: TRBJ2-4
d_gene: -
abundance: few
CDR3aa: CASSRGEVRTVGIQYF
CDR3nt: TGTGCCAGCAGCCGGGGAGAGGTCAGGACGGTTGGCATTCAGTACTTC

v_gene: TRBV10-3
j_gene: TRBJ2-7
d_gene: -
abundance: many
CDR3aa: CAISANRYEQYF
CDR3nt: TGTGCCATCAGTGCCAACAGGTACGAGCAGTACTTC

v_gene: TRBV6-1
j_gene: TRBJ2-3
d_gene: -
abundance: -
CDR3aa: CASQTPPHPYFF
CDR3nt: TGTGCCAGCCAAACACCCCCCCACCCTTATTTTTTT

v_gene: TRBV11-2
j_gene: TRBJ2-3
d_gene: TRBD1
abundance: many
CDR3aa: CASSHLDRASSTDTQYF
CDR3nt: TGTGCCAGCAGCCACCTTGACAGGGCTTCTAGCACAGATACGCAGTATTTT

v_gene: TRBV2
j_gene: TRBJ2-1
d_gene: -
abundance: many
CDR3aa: CASSDWGVQFF
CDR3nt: TGTGCCAGCAGTGATTGGGGAGTACAGTTCTTC